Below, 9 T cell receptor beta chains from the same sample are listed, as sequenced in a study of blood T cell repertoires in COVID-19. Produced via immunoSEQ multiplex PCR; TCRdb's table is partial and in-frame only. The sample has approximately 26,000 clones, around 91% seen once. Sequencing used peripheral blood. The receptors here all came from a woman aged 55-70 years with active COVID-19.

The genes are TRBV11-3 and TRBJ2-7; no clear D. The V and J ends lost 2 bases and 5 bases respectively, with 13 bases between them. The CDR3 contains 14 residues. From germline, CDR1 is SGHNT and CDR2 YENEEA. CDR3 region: CASSLSAAADEQYF. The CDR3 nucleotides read TGTGCCAGCAGCTTATCTGCCGCGGCGGACGAGCAGTACTTC.

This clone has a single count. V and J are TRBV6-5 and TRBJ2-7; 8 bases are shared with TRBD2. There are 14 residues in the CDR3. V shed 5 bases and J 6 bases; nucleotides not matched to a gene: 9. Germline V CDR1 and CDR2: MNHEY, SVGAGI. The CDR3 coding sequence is TGTGCCAGCAGTACTAGCGGCCGGTTGGGCGAGCAGTACTTC. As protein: CASSTSGRLGEQYF.

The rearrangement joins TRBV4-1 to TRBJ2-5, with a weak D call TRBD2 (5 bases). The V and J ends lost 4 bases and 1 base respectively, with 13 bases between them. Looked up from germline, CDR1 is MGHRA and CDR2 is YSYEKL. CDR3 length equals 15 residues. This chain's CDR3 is CASSRTGIFQETQYF. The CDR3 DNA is TGCGCCAGCAGCCGTACCGGGATCTTCCAAGAGACCCAGTACTTC.

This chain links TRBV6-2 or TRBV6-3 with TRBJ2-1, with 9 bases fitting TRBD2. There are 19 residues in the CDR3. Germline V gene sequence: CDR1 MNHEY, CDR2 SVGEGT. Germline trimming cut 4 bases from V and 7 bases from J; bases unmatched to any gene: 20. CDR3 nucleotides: TGTGCCAGCAGTTGGTATGGGCGGGAGGGCCGCGTTACAGGGAATGAGCAGTTCTTC. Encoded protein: CASSWYGREGRVTGNEQFF.

The CDR3 reads CASSLQGRSDEQYF. The CDR3 nucleotides read TGCGCCAGCAGCCTACAGGGTCGGAGTGACGAGCAGTACTTC. This chain uses TRBV5-1 with TRBJ2-7; TRBD1 is a possible D gene (6 bases). This CDR3 is built from 14 residues. CDR1 and CDR2 (germline): SGHRS, YFSETQ. V was trimmed by 4 bases and J by 5 bases, leaving 16 bases between them.

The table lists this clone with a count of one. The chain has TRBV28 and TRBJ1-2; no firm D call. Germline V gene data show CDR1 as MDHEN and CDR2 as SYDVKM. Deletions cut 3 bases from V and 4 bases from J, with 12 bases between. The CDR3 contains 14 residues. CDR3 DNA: TGTGCCAGCAGTTTTCGTCGGGTATCCTATGGCTACACCTTC. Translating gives CASSFRRVSYGYTF.

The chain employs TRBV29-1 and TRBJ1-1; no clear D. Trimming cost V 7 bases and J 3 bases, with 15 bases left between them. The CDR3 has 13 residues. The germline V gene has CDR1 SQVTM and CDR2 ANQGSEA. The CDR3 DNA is TGCAGCGCCGTCCGAGGAGCTTACACTGAAGCTTTCTTT. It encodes CSAVRGAYTEAFF.

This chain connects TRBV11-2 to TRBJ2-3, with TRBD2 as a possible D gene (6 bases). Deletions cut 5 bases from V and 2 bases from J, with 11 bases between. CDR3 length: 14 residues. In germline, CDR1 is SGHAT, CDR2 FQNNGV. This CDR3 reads CASSVRDFTDTQYF. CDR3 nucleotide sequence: TGTGCCAGCAGCGTCCGGGACTTCACAGATACGCAGTATTTT.

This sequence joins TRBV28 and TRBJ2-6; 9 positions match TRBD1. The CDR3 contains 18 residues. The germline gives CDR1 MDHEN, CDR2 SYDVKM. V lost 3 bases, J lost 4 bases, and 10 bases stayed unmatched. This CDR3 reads CASSLELGTGPGANVLTF. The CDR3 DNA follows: TGTGCCAGCAGTTTGGAGCTCGGGACAGGGCCCGGGGCCAACGTCCTGACTTTC.